Below, 5 T cell receptor beta chains from the same sample are listed, as sequenced in a study of PD-L1 blockade in urothelial cancer. Profiled with immunoSEQ multiplex PCR; TCRdb holds only in-frame clones, not every one. The table has 35,000 to 50,000 clones, about 80% seen once; the top ten hold under 3%. This sample comprised PBMCs, obtained around atezolizumab (anti-PD-L1) treatment. All receptors derive from a man aged 65 to 79 with urothelial cancer.

CDR3 nucleotide sequence: TGTGCCAGCAGCTTCGGGACAGGGAACACTGAAGCTTTCTTT. Its translation: CASSFGTGNTEAFF. The chain uses TRBV11-3 and TRBJ1-1; TRBD1 matches at 8 bases. The CDR3 contains 14 residues. Germline CDR1 is SGHNT and CDR2 is YENEEA. V shed 3 bases and J 1 base; nucleotides not matched to a gene: 1.

The V gene is TRBV29-1, the J gene TRBJ2-7, with D unresolved. The CDR3 sequence is 11 residues long. Germline values: CDR1 SQVTM, CDR2 ANQGSEA. The ends were cut back, 4 bases at V and 6 bases at J, with 10 bases in the middle. CDR3 residues: CSVVPGGEQYF. CDR3 DNA: TGCAGCGTTGTTCCGGGTGGCGAGCAGTACTTC.

The genes are TRBV4-2 and TRBJ2-2; TRBD2 aligns across 10 bases. The CDR3 has 17 residues. Per the germline V gene, CDR1 is LGHNA and CDR2 is YNFKEQ. The trim removed 3 bases at V and 8 bases at J, leaving 12 bases unmatched. CDR3 DNA sequence: TGTGCCAGCAGCCATGCCACTAGCGGGATGAGTTCGGGGGAGCTGTTTTTT. Encoded protein: CASSHATSGMSSGELFF.

The chain links TRBV18 to TRBJ2-5; D is perhaps TRBD2 (5 bases). This CDR3 has 15 residues. V gave up 3 bases and J gave up 3 bases, with 14 bases separating them. The germline V gene encodes CDR1 KGHSH and CDR2 LQKENI. CDR3: CASSPLEGGEETQYF. For the CDR3, the DNA is TGTGCCAGCTCACCCCTAGAAGGAGGAGAAGAGACCCAGTACTTC.

The genes are TRBV4-3 and TRBJ2-2; the D gene is possibly TRBD2 (5 bases). The ends were cut back, 0 bases at V and 6 bases at J, with 11 bases in the middle. This CDR3 comprises 15 residues. Germline V lookup: CDR1 LGHNA, CDR2 YSLEER. Written as DNA, the CDR3 is TGCGCCAGCAGCCAAGATTCCGGGGAACCCGGGGAGCTGTTTTTT. Residues: CASSQDSGEPGELFF.